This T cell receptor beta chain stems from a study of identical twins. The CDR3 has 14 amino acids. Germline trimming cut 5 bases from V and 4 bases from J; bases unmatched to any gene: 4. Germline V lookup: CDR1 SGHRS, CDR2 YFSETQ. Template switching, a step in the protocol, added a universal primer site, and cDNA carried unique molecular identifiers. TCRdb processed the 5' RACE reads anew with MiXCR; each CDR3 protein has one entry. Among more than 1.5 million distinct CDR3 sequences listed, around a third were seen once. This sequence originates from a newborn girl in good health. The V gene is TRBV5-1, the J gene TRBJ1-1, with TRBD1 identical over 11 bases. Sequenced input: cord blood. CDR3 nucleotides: TGCGCCAGCAGACGGACAGGGGGCATCACTGAAGCTTTCTTT. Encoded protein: CASRRTGGITEAFF.